This T cell receptor beta chain was observed in a study of T-cell memory formation after mild COVID-19. Background on the study: TCR clusters largely stayed donor specific.

J lost 2 bases, V lost 3 bases, and 12 bases had no gene match. This CDR3 has 17 amino acids. Germline CDR1 and CDR2: SGHNT and YYREEE (reference sequence). TCRdb reprocessed the 5' RACE reads with MiXCR, giving one entry per CDR3 protein. Of over 150,000 distinct CDR3 sequences in the sample, about a fifth were seen once. This clonotype was counted only a few times. The specimen was PBMCs or a T cell subset sorted from them (not recorded which). The TCR sequence derives from an adult woman who had mild COVID-19 (a few samples of this study predate the infection). Cell type and time point are not known. The chain combines TRBV5-4 with TRBJ2-5; TRBD2 agrees at 8 bases. CDR3 nucleotide sequence: TGTGCCAGCAGCTATCGACTCCTGACTAGCGAGCAAGAGACCCAGTACTTC. The encoded protein is CASSYRLLTSEQETQYF.